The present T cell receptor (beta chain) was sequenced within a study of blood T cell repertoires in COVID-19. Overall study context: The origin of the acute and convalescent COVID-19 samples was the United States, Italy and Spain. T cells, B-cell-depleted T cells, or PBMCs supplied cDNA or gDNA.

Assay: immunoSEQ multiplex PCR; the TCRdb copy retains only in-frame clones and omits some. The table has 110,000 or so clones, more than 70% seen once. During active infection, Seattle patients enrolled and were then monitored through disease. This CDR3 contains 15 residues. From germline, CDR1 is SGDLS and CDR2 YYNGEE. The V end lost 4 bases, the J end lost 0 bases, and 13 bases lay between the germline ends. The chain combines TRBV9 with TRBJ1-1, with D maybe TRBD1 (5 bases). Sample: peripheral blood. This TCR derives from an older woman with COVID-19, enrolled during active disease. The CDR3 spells CASSPGGAMNTEAFF. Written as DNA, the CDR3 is TGTGCCAGCAGCCCCGGAGGGGCCATGAACACTGAAGCTTTCTTT. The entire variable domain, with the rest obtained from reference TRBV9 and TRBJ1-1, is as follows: DSGVTQTPKHLITATGQRVTLRCSPRSGDLSVYWYQQSLDQGLQFLIQYYNGEERAKGNILERFSAQQFPDLHSELNLSSLELGDSALYFCASSPGGAMNTEAFFGQGTRLTVV.